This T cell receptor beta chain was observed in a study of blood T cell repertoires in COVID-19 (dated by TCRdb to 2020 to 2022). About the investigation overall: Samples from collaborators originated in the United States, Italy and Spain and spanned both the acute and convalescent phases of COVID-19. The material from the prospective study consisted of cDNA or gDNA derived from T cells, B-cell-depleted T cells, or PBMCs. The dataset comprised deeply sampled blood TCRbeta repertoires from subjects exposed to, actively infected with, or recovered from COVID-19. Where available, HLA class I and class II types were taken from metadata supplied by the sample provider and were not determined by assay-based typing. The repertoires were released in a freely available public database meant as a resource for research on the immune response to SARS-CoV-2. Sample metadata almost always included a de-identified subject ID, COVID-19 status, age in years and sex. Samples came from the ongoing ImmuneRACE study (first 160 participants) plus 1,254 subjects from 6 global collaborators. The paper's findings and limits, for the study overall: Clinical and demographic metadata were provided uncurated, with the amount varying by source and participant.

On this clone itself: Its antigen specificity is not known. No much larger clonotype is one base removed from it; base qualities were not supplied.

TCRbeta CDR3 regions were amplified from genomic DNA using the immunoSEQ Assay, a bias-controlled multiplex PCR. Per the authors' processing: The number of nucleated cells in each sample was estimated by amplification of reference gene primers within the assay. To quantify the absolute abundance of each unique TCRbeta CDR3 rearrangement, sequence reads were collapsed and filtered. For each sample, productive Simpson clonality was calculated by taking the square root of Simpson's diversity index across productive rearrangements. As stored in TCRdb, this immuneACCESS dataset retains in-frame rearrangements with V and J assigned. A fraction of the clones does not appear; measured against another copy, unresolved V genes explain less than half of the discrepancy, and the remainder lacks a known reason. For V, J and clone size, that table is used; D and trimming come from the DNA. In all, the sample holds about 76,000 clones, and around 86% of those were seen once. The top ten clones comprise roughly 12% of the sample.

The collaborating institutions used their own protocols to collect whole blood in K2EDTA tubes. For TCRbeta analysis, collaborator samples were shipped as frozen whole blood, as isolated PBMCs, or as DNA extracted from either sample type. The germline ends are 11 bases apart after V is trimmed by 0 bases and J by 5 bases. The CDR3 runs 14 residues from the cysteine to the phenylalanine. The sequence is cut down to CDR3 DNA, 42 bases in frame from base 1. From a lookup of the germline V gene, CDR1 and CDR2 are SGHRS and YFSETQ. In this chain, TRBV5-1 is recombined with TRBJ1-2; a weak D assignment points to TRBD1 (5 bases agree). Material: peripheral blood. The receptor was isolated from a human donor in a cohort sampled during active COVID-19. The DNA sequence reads TGCGCCAGCAGCTTGGCAGGGCCGCAATATGGCTACACCTTC. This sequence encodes CASSLAGPQYGYTF.